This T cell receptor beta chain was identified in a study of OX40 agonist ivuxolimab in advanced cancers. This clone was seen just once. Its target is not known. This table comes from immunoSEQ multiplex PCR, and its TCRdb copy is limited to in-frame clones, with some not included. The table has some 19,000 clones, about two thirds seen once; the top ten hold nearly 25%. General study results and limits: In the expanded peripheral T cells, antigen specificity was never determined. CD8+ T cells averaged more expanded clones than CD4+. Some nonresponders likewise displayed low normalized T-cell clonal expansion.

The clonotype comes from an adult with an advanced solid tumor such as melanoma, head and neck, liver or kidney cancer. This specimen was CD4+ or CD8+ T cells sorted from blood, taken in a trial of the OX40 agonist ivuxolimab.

This CDR3 is CASSYGGNQPQHF. DNA of the CDR3: TGTGCCAGCAGCTACGGCGGAAATCAGCCCCAGCATTTT. The V and J genes are TRBV5-4 and TRBJ1-5; D remains ambiguous. CDR3 length equals 13 residues. The germline V and J ends were trimmed by 3 bases and 4 bases, with 8 bases remaining between them. Germline V lookup: CDR1 SGHNT, CDR2 YYREEE (reference sequence).